This T cell receptor beta chain was recorded in a study of breast tumors, draining lymph nodes, adjacent tissues. Whole-study results and caveats: Tumor repertoires ranked between lymph nodes and nontumor tissue in diversity, with V and J gene preferences. Tumor and nontumor repertoires were significantly more similar in luminal-like than in basal-like breast cancer.

TCRdb ran MiXCR on the multiplex PCR reads and lists one entry per CDR3 protein. The sample includes around 130,000 distinct CDR3 sequences, about 20% of them seen just once. Germline loops: CDR1 SGHRS, CDR2 YFSETQ. The CDR3 covers 15 residues. Concerning this clonotype itself: Its target is unknown. Given a much more abundant clone one base away, this may be a read error.

The lymph nodes were axillary draining lymph nodes from breast cancer patients. V and J are TRBV5-1 and TRBJ2-2, with D tentatively TRBD2 (5 bases). The material sequenced was axillary lymph node tissue. The receptor was derived from a female donor with breast cancer. Some clones in this sample may be carry-over from other donors' samples. The CDR3 region is CASGIGLGNTGELLF. Written as DNA, the CDR3 is TGCGCCAGCGGCATTGGCCTAGGGAACACCGGGGAGCTGCTTTTT.